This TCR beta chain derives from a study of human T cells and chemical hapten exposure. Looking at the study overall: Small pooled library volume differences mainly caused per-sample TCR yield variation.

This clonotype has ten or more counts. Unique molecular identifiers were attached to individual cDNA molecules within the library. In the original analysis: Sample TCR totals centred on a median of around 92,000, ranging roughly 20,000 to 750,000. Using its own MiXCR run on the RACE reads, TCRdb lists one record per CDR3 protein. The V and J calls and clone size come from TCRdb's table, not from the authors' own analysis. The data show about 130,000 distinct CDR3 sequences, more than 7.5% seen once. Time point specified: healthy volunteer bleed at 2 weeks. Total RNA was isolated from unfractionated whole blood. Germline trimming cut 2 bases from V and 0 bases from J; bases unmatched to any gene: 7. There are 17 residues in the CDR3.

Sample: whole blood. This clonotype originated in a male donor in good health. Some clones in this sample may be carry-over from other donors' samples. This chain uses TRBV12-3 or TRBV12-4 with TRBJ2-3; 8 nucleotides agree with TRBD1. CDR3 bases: TGTGCCAGCAGTTTATATCAGGGGGCGCGGAGCACAGATACGCAGTATTTT. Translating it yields CASSLYQGARSTDTQYF.